Presented here are 20 T cell receptor beta chains from one specimen sequenced in a study of shared clonotypes between healthy human individuals. Libraries were prepared by immunoSEQ multiplex PCR; TCRdb keeps only in-frame clonotypes and omits some of them. Of around 88,000 clones listed, 65% to 70% are singletons. Material: memory CD8+ T cells sorted from blood. The subset: CD45RO+ cells pooled with CCR7-negative TemRA cells. These receptors were obtained from a man aged 25-40 years in good health.

The J gene is TRBJ2-7, the V gene TRBV4-1, with D possibly being TRBD1 (6 bases). Germline-derived CDR1 and CDR2 are MGHRA and YSYEKL. CDR3 size: 14 residues. Trimming stripped 3 bases from V and 4 bases from J, with 13 bases between. DNA for the CDR3: TGCGCCAGCAGCCAGTCCGGGACATCATACGAGCAGTACTTC. Its protein is CASSQSGTSYEQYF.

Only a few counts were recorded for this clone. The chain links TRBV4-2 to TRBJ2-1; no clear D gene. CDR1 and CDR2 (germline): LGHNA, YNFKEQ. The germline V and J ends were trimmed by 0 bases and 5 bases, with 11 bases remaining between them. CDR3 size: 15 residues. In DNA form, the CDR3 reads TGTGCCAGCAGCCAAGATTTCGGGCCCAACAATGAGCAGTTCTTC. Translating gives CASSQDFGPNNEQFF.

The gene calls are TRBV4-2 and TRBJ2-7; D possibly corresponds to TRBD2 (5 bases). The CDR3 extends over 20 amino acids. V gave up 0 bases and J gave up 4 bases, with 28 bases separating them. The germline CDR1 and CDR2 sequences are LGHNA and YNFKEQ. Here the CDR3 DNA reads TGTGCCAGCAGCCAAGATACGGTGAGGGCCGCTCCAGTGGTCTATTACGAGCAGTACTTC. This encodes CASSQDTVRAAPVVYYEQYF.

This clone was seen just once. The V gene is TRBV7-6, the J gene TRBJ2-7, with 7 nucleotides matching TRBD2. The CDR3 runs 16 residues. V lost 4 bases and J lost 4; bases outside the gene matches: 13. CDR1 is SGHVS, CDR2 FNYEAQ, per germline. The CDR3: CASSYQSGDIFYEQYF. DNA of the CDR3: TGTGCCAGCAGCTATCAGAGCGGGGATATCTTTTACGAGCAGTACTTC.

The chain recombines TRBV2 with TRBJ2-4; TRBD1 aligns across 10 bases. The germline gives CDR1 SNHLY, CDR2 FYNNEI. V lost 6 bases to trimming and J lost 9 bases; unmatched junction nucleotides: 2. This CDR3 is built from 12 residues. CDR3 protein: CASRGQGVIQYF. DNA of the CDR3: TGTGCCAGCAGAGGACAGGGGGTCATTCAGTACTTC.

This chain uses TRBV7-9 with TRBJ2-1; unclear D gene. Deletions cut 4 bases from V and 6 bases from J, with 19 bases between. Germline values: CDR1 SEHNR, CDR2 FQNEAQ (reference sequence). The CDR3 length is 16 residues. The CDR3 loop reads CASSWVREKETNEQFF. For the CDR3, the DNA is TGTGCCAGCAGCTGGGTAAGAGAAAAGGAAACCAATGAGCAGTTCTTC.

The rearrangement joins TRBV5-8 to TRBJ2-2; D remains ambiguous. In germline, CDR1 is SGHTS, CDR2 YDEGEE. The germline V and J ends were trimmed by 2 bases and 5 bases, with 7 bases remaining between them. CDR3 size: 13 residues. CDR3 coding DNA: TGTGCCAGCAGCTTTCAGGAGACCGGGGAGCTGTTTTTT. It is translated as CASSFQETGELFF. Using reference TRBV5-8 and TRBJ2-2 for the parts outside the CDR3, the full variable domain is EAGVTQSPTHLIKTRGQQATLRCSPISGHTSVYWYQQALGLGLQFLLWYDEGEERNRGNFPPRFSGRQFPNYSSELNVNALELEDSALYLCASSFQETGELFFGEGSRLTVL.

The V call is TRBV7-9, the J call TRBJ2-5; 7 bases align to TRBD2. Germline loops: CDR1 SEHNR, CDR2 FQNEAQ (reference sequence). V lost 1 base and J lost 5; bases outside the gene matches: 13. The CDR3 covers 17 residues. The CDR3 here is CASSLGWSGGREETQYF. As DNA, the CDR3 is TGTGCCAGCAGCTTAGGATGGTCGGGGGGACGGGAGGAGACCCAGTACTTC.

The chain links TRBV6-1 to TRBJ2-7; a possible D gene is TRBD2 (6 bases). Germline CDR1 and CDR2: MNHNS and SASEGT. The CDR3 runs to 11 residues. Trimming took 8 bases from V and 3 from J, leaving 8 bases between them. CDR3 in DNA: TGTGCCAGCCCTAGCGTCTACGAGCAGTACTTC. Translation gives CASPSVYEQYF.

This clone was observed at least ten times. J is TRBJ2-7 and V is TRBV4-1; D gene ambiguous. The germline V gene encodes CDR1 MGHRA and CDR2 YSYEKL. Trimming cost V 0 bases and J 0 bases, with 9 bases left between them. This CDR3 spans 15 amino acids. The CDR3 DNA sequence: TGCGCCAGCAGCCAAGAGGACGCCCGCTCCTACGAGCAGTACTTC. Translation gives CASSQEDARSYEQYF.

In this sample, this clone turned up a few times. J is TRBJ2-5 and V is TRBV18; D gene unclear. The CDR3 is 14 amino acids. V lost 0 bases, J lost 5 bases, and 10 bases lay in between. Germline CDR1 reads KGHSH; CDR2 reads LQKENI. The CDR3 coding sequence is TGTGCCAGCTCACCACCTGAGAGTAGGGAGACCCAGTACTTC. As protein: CASSPPESRETQYF.

This clone was counted at least ten times. J is TRBJ2-7 and V is TRBV29-1, with 7 positions matching TRBD2. The V gene end was trimmed by 6 bases and the J gene end by 6 bases; junction bases not matched to a gene: 11. The V gene's germline CDR1 is SQVTM and CDR2 ANQGSEA. The length of the CDR3 is 13 residues. Written as DNA, the CDR3 is TGCAGCGTCGGGGGGTCACAACCGGTCGAGCAGTACTTC. It specifies CSVGGSQPVEQYF.

The V and J genes are TRBV2 and TRBJ2-5; 10 positions match TRBD2. Trimming took 10 bases from V and 6 from J; bases not matched to a gene: 14. This CDR3 is 15 amino acids long. The germline CDR1 and CDR2 sequences are SNHLY and FYNNEI. The CDR3 DNA sequence: TGTGCCACCTCAAAGGGGCCTAGCGGGAGTAAGACCCAGTACTTC. Residues: CATSKGPSGSKTQYF.

The chain couples TRBV30 to TRBJ1-5; D is unresolved. The V and J ends lost 3 bases and 7 bases respectively, with 10 bases between them. The CDR3 loop spans 12 amino acids. In germline, CDR1 is GTSNPN, CDR2 SVGIG (reference sequence). This CDR3 is CAWSHPGQPQHF. Written as DNA, the CDR3 is TGTGCCTGGAGCCACCCAGGACAGCCCCAGCATTTT.

The rearrangement joins TRBV21-1 to TRBJ1-2; the table gives TRBD1 as D, unverified against the DNA. TRBV21-1 is noted as a pseudogene. This CDR3 is built from 14 residues. The CDR3 DNA sequence: TGTGCCAGCACCTCGGACAGGGGGAAGTATGGCTACACCTTC. Residues: CASTSDRGKYGYTF.

This chain joins TRBV10-1 and TRBJ2-2, with TRBD2 matching over 11 bases. Unmatched junction bases numbered 16, after V lost 2 bases and J lost 5 bases. The CDR3 runs to 20 residues. Germline loops: CDR1 WNHNN, CDR2 SYGVQD (reference sequence). CDR3 bases: TGCGCCAGCAGTGAGAGGGGACTAGCGGAGCAAAGGCTGGGGACCGGGGAGCTGTTTTTT. It specifies CASSERGLAEQRLGTGELFF.

The V and J genes are TRBV14 and TRBJ2-1, with D tentatively TRBD2 (5 bases). The CDR3 contains 15 residues. Germline V lookup: CDR1 SGHDN, CDR2 FVKESK. The germline V and J ends were trimmed by 3 bases and 4 bases, with 13 bases remaining between them. The CDR3 coding sequence is TGTGCCAGCAGCCATTTAGAAGACTATTACAATGAGCAGTTCTTC. It encodes CASSHLEDYYNEQFF.

The chain combines TRBV5-6 with TRBJ2-1, with 12 bases matching TRBD2. Germline CDR1 and CDR2: SGHDT and YYEEEE. This CDR3 has 16 residues. V lost 0 bases and J lost 7; bases outside the gene matches: 5. This CDR3 reads CASSLGTSGAKNEQFF. The CDR3 DNA is TGTGCCAGCAGCTTGGGGACTAGCGGGGCAAAAAATGAGCAGTTCTTC.

As regards this clone: The sample carries other DNA sequences with the same CDR3. The V gene is TRBV6-5, the J gene TRBJ1-1; TRBD1 might be the D (5 bases). Trimming cost V 0 bases and J 1 base, with 12 bases left between them. The CDR3 length is 16 residues. Germline CDR1 MNHEY, CDR2 SVGAGI. The CDR3 DNA sequence: TGTGCCAGCAGTTACTCGGCGGGGGAAGAGAACACTGAAGCTTTCTTT. Residues: CASSYSAGEENTEAFF.

This clone has a handful of counts. CDR3 DNA: TGTGCCAGCAGCTTAGGGGGACAGGGGCACCCTGGCTACACCTTC. Translating it yields CASSLGGQGHPGYTF. The chain joins TRBV7-9 to TRBJ1-2; TRBD1 agrees at 10 bases. Germline V lookup: CDR1 SEHNR, CDR2 FQNEAQ (reference sequence). The V and J ends lost 1 base and 7 bases, in that order; junction bases with no gene match: 6. The CDR3 is made up of 15 amino acids.